A single sample is the source of the 32 T cell receptor beta chains below, sequenced in a study of CD8 T cells in ankylosing spondylitis. These TCRs' antigens remain unknown. TCRdb reanalysed the 5' RACE reads using MiXCR and keeps one entry per CDR3 protein. The profile shows roughly 470,000 distinct CDR3 sequences, 25% to 30% of them singletons. General study results and limits: A motif in TCR beta, a set of fewer than ten highly homologous variants, appeared characteristic of ankylosing spondylitis blood.

Sequencing was done on a sample of blood, either unsorted or a sorted T cell fraction (not recorded which). Receptor source: a male donor with ankylosing spondylitis.

This chain uses TRBV29-1 with TRBJ2-7; tentative D call: TRBD1 (6 bases). The CDR3 runs to 17 residues. Germline V lookup: CDR1 SQVTM, CDR2 ANQGSEA. Trimming removed 8 bases at V and 5 bases at J, with 31 bases between. CDR3 in amino acids: CSSTRGVTQRMFNEQYF. The CDR3 DNA reads TGCAGCTCAACCAGGGGTGTGACTCAGCGGATGTTTAACGAGCAGTACTTC.

The gene calls are TRBV24-1 and TRBJ2-1; 14 bases agree with TRBD2. The CDR3 has 17 amino acids. The J segment lost 6 bases and the V segment lost 3 bases, leaving 6 bases of the junction unmatched. Germline CDR1 is KGHDR and CDR2 is SFDVKD. DNA for the CDR3: TGTGCCACCAGTGATCCGACTAGCGGGAGGGCCCGCAATGAGCAGTTCTTC. Residues: CATSDPTSGRARNEQFF.

This clonotype was detected a few times. V gene TRBV5-1 combines with J gene TRBJ2-2; 13 nucleotides line up with TRBD2. The ends lost 4 bases at V and 3 bases at J; junction bases unmatched: 6. Germline CDR1 reads SGHRS; CDR2 reads YFSETQ. The CDR3 consists of 17 residues. The CDR3 reads CASSLGLAGLHTGELFF. DNA of the CDR3: TGCGCCAGCAGCCTGGGACTAGCGGGACTACACACCGGGGAGCTGTTTTTT.

This clonotype showed up many times. V gene TRBV5-1 combines with J gene TRBJ2-1; 9 bases are shared with TRBD1. The CDR3 spans 18 residues. Germline CDR1 and CDR2: SGHRS and YFSETQ. The trim removed 2 bases at V and 0 bases at J, leaving 9 bases unmatched. In DNA, the CDR3 is TGCGCCAGCAGCTTTATCACAGGGGGCTTTGGCTCCTACAATGAGCAGTTCTTC. This encodes CASSFITGGFGSYNEQFF.

This clonotype was counted a few times. The J gene is TRBJ1-2, the V gene TRBV27; perhaps TRBD1 as D (5 bases). Germline CDR1 and CDR2: MNHEY and SMNVEV (reference sequence). The CDR3 is 15 residues long. V lost 1 base to trimming and J lost 3 bases, with 12 bases between them. CDR3 nucleotides: TGTGCCAGCAGTTTATTAGGACTAGGGGACTATGGCTACACCTTC. This sequence encodes CASSLLGLGDYGYTF.

V gene TRBV6-5 combines with J gene TRBJ1-6; 11 bases match TRBD1. CDR1 is MNHEY, CDR2 SVGAGI, per germline. With V trimmed by 2 bases and J by 8 bases, 2 bases remained unmatched. The length of the CDR3 is 15 residues. The CDR3 sequence is CASSYMGQGDSPLHF. The CDR3 nucleotides read TGTGCCAGCAGTTACATGGGACAGGGGGATTCACCCCTCCACTTT.

The V gene is TRBV5-1, the J gene TRBJ1-5; D is undetermined. CDR3 size: 13 residues. V was clipped by 1 base and J by 4 bases, with 6 bases between them. The germline V gene has CDR1 SGHRS and CDR2 YFSETQ. The CDR3 here is CASSLTVNQPQHF. The CDR3 coding sequence is TGCGCCAGCAGCTTGACAGTGAATCAGCCCCAGCATTTT.

A few counts support this clonotype. This chain connects TRBV4-2 to TRBJ1-1, with D maybe TRBD1 (6 bases). CDR3 length equals 15 residues. The V and J ends lost 5 bases and 6 bases respectively, with 19 bases between them. Germline V gene lookup returns CDR1 LGHNA and CDR2 YNFKEQ. The CDR3, as DNA: TGTGCCAGCAGCAGACTCAGGGGTGGGGAGCCTGAAGCTTTCTTT. It codes for CASSRLRGGEPEAFF.

This clonotype showed up just a few times. The chain carries TRBV25-1 and TRBJ2-1; D may be TRBD1 or TRBD2 (5 bases each). Trimming left V 1 base short and J 0 bases short, with 13 bases between. The CDR3 consists of 17 residues. Germline V gene sequence: CDR1 MGHDK, CDR2 SYGVNS. The CDR3 DNA is TGTGCCAGCAGTGAATTAGCTGCTGGGGGCTCCTACAATGAGCAGTTCTTC. Its protein product is CASSELAAGGSYNEQFF. The complete variable domain, with remaining parts taken from reference TRBV25-1 and TRBJ2-1, reads EADIYQTPRYLVIGTGKKITLECSQTMGHDKMYWYQQDPGMELHLIHYSYGVNSTEKGDLSSESTVSRIRTEHFPLTLESARPSHTSQYLCASSELAAGGSYNEQFFGPGTRLTVL.

This clonotype was picked up a small number of times. V is TRBV5-1 and J is TRBJ1-1, with 7 bases matching TRBD1. The V gene end was trimmed by 0 bases and the J gene end by 5 bases; junction bases not matched to a gene: 10. This CDR3 is built from 16 residues. Per germline, CDR1 SGHRS and CDR2 YFSETQ. CDR3 loop: CASSLVGGGFETEAFF. As DNA, the CDR3 is TGCGCCAGCAGCTTGGTAGGAGGGGGCTTTGAGACTGAAGCTTTCTTT.

The gene calls are TRBV7-2 and TRBJ1-2; no clear D. The germline gives CDR1 SGHTA, CDR2 FQGNSA. V was shortened by 7 bases and J by 7 bases, with 13 bases between the two germline ends. This CDR3 spans 12 amino acids. The CDR3 DNA sequence: TGTGCCAGCACCTTGGGCGGCTCTGGCTACACCTTC. It translates to CASTLGGSGYTF.

This clonotype was seen repeatedly, ten times or more. V usage is TRBV5-1 and J usage is TRBJ1-6; D gene ambiguous. CDR1 is SGHRS, CDR2 YFSETQ, per germline. This CDR3 has 12 amino acids. V shed 0 bases and J shed 5 bases, with 0 bases lying between them. This CDR3 reads CASSLDNSPLHF. The CDR3 region has the DNA TGCGCCAGCAGCTTGGATAATTCACCCCTCCACTTT.

The table lists this clonotype with a few counts. The rearrangement uses TRBV12-3 or TRBV12-4 and TRBJ2-2, with D uncertain. The length of the CDR3 is 14 residues. Trimming shortened V by 8 bases and J by 0 bases, and 10 bases separated the two germline ends. The CDR3 spells CASGQESNTGELFF. Here the CDR3 DNA reads TGTGCCAGCGGGCAGGAATCGAACACCGGGGAGCTGTTTTTT.

A few counts support this clonotype. This chain links TRBV9 with TRBJ2-5; 9 bases match TRBD2. V lost 0 bases and J lost 3; bases outside the gene matches: 9. This CDR3 has 17 residues. From germline, CDR1 is SGDLS and CDR2 YYNGEE. CDR3 sequence: CASSVGSSGRLEETQYF. In DNA, the CDR3 is TGTGCCAGCAGCGTAGGGAGTAGCGGGAGACTCGAAGAGACCCAGTACTTC.

The rearrangement links TRBV12-3 or TRBV12-4 to TRBJ2-2; D possibly corresponds to TRBD1 (5 bases). V lost 4 bases to trimming and J lost 2 bases, with 17 bases between them. This CDR3 has 17 residues. CDR3 in amino acids: CASSWSTDGHNTGELFF. CDR3 bases: TGTGCCAGCAGTTGGTCTACGGACGGACATAACACCGGGGAGCTGTTTTTT.

DNA of the CDR3: TGCAGTGCAGGTAGCGGGAGTCGAGTTGACTATGGCTACACCTTC. It specifies CSAGSGSRVDYGYTF. V is TRBV20-1 and J is TRBJ1-2; D is ambiguous. V was pared by 6 bases and J by 3 bases, with 20 bases between. Germline CDR1 DFQATT, CDR2 SNEGSKA (reference sequence). The CDR3 runs to 15 residues.

The chain employs TRBV7-9 and TRBJ1-2; D uncertain. This CDR3 region has 14 residues. CDR1 and CDR2 from the germline V gene are SEHNR and FQNEAQ (reference sequence). The V and J ends lost 5 bases and 2 bases respectively, with 12 bases between them. This chain's CDR3 is CASSNSERNYGYTF. CDR3 sequence (DNA): TGTGCCAGCAGCAATTCGGAGAGAAACTATGGCTACACCTTC.

This clonotype occurred a few times. The V and J genes are TRBV2 and TRBJ2-5; D is possibly TRBD1 (5 bases). The germline gives CDR1 SNHLY, CDR2 FYNNEI. The CDR3 consists of 13 residues. Trimming took 2 bases from V and 7 from J, leaving 11 bases between them. The CDR3 DNA sequence: TGTGCCAGCAGTGAATCCCCCCAGGGGACCCAGTACTTC. Its translation is CASSESPQGTQYF.

V is TRBV5-1 and J is TRBJ1-2; a possible D gene is TRBD1 (6 bases). V lost 4 bases to trimming and J lost 3 bases, with 13 bases between them. Germline lookup yields CDR1 SGHRS and CDR2 YFSETQ. CDR3 size: 14 residues. DNA of the CDR3: TGCGCCAGCAGCACGATGCCAGGGGACTATGGCTACACCTTC. Its translation is CASSTMPGDYGYTF.

The rearrangement uses TRBV5-1 and TRBJ2-5; D might be TRBD1 (6 bases). The CDR3 consists of 16 residues. The V gene's germline CDR1 is SGHRS and CDR2 YFSETQ. Trimming removed 0 bases from V and 2 bases from J, with 14 bases in between. The CDR3 region is CASSLGGVRGQETQYF. The CDR3 DNA reads as TGCGCCAGCAGCTTGGGGGGAGTCAGGGGTCAAGAGACCCAGTACTTC. Looking up the rest from reference TRBV5-1 and TRBJ2-5 gives the full variable domain: KAGVTQTPRYLIKTRGQQVTLSCSPISGHRSVSWYQQTPGQGLQFLFEYFSETQRNKGNFPGRFSGRQFSNSRSEMNVSTLELGDSALYLCASSLGGVRGQETQYFGPGTRLLVL.

In regard to this clonotype: The junction does not match germline at one end; this may be a read error. V gene TRBV5-6 combines with J gene TRBJ2-1; D unresolved. The length of the CDR3 is 13 residues. From germline, CDR1 is SGHDT and CDR2 YYEEEE. CDR3 amino acids: CASSLVVQGYLLF. CDR3 nucleotide sequence: TGTGCCAGCAGCTTGGTAGTCCAAGGGTATTTGCTCTTC.

This clonotype was counted only a few times. The CDR3 DNA reads as TGCGCCAGCAGGACGGACAGGGGGCCTACTGAAGCTTTCTTT. It yields the protein CASRTDRGPTEAFF. This chain links TRBV10-1 with TRBJ1-1; TRBD1 matches at 11 bases. After removal of 6 bases from V and 5 bases from J, the junction contained 5 bases not matched to a gene. The germline V gene has CDR1 WNHNN and CDR2 SYGVQD (reference sequence). This CDR3 region has 14 residues.

There are a few counts of this clonotype. This chain uses TRBV6-6 with TRBJ1-1; D uncertain. Trimming left V 2 bases short and J 8 bases short, with 12 bases between. The germline V gene encodes CDR1 MNHNY and CDR2 SVGAGI (reference sequence). The CDR3 sequence is 13 residues long. CDR3 coding DNA: TGTGCCAGCAGTTACCGCCCACTGGGGGAAGCTTTCTTT. It translates to CASSYRPLGEAFF.

The rearrangement joins TRBV7-2 to TRBJ2-1, with D maybe TRBD2 (6 bases). Trimming took off 4 bases at V and 7 bases at J, with 11 bases between the two ends. Germline assignment: CDR1 SGHTA and CDR2 FQGNSA. CDR3 length: 13 residues. In DNA, the CDR3 is TGTGCCAGCAGCTCGGGGACTGTTAATGAGCAGTTCTTC. As protein: CASSSGTVNEQFF.

V and J are TRBV20-1 and TRBJ2-7; D is unclear. The CDR3 has 14 amino acids. CDR1 and CDR2 from the germline V gene are DFQATT and SNEGSKA (reference sequence). Trimming removed 5 bases at V and 0 bases at J, with 14 bases between. This CDR3 reads CSAQSGPSSYEQYF. The CDR3 DNA follows: TGCAGTGCTCAGAGTGGGCCTAGCTCCTACGAGCAGTACTTC.

V is TRBV6-2 or TRBV6-3 and J is TRBJ1-5; no definite D call. The germline gives CDR1 MNHEY, CDR2 SVGEGT. V was shortened by 0 bases and J by 3 bases, with 9 bases between the two germline ends. This CDR3 has 15 amino acids. The DNA for the CDR3 is TGTGCCAGCAGTTACTCGAGGCAGGACAATCAGCCCCAGCATTTT. Amino acid sequence: CASSYSRQDNQPQHF.

J is TRBJ1-3 and V is TRBV6-1, with TRBD1 as a possible D gene (6 bases). Deletions cut 1 base from V and 2 bases from J, with 12 bases between. CDR3 length equals 16 residues. Germline V gene data show CDR1 as MNHNS and CDR2 as SASEGT. The CDR3: CASSEVVRDTGNTIYF. The CDR3 nucleotides read TGTGCCAGCAGTGAAGTGGTACGGGACACTGGAAACACCATATATTTT.

This clonotype was counted a few times. This sequence joins TRBV20-1 and TRBJ2-1; possibly TRBD2 for D (5 bases). The germline V gene encodes CDR1 DFQATT and CDR2 SNEGSKA (reference sequence). The CDR3 has 17 residues. The V gene lost 3 bases and the J gene lost 4 bases, with 22 bases spanning the gap. The CDR3 sequence is CSASQASGRTRYNEQFF. For the CDR3, the DNA is TGCAGTGCTAGTCAGGCGAGTGGGAGAACGAGGTACAATGAGCAGTTCTTC.

This clonotype occurred once. The V call is TRBV30, the J call TRBJ1-1; D uncertain. The V gene lost 4 bases and the J gene lost 8 bases, with 11 bases spanning the gap. From germline, CDR1 is GTSNPN and CDR2 SVGIG (reference sequence). The CDR3 is 11 residues long. CDR3 amino acids: CAWTARREAFF. CDR3 DNA: TGTGCCTGGACCGCCCGCCGGGAAGCTTTCTTT.

This clonotype has just a few counts. The CDR3, as DNA: TGTGCCAGCAGTGAAGCATCCGGGTTATGGCCTTCTGGAAACACCATATATTTT. Translation gives CASSEASGLWPSGNTIYF. J is TRBJ1-3 and V is TRBV6-1; no reliable D call. CDR1 is MNHNS and CDR2 is SASEGT in the germline V gene. With 0 bases removed from V and 1 base from J, the gap between germline ends came to 16 bases. This CDR3 has 18 residues.

V and J are TRBV7-2 and TRBJ2-1; D is unclear. CDR3 size: 15 residues. Trimming removed 0 bases at V and 0 bases at J, with 6 bases between. Per the germline V gene, CDR1 is SGHTA and CDR2 is FQGNSA. The CDR3, as DNA: TGTGCCAGCAGCTTAGCGCCCAGCTCCTACAATGAGCAGTTCTTC. This sequence encodes CASSLAPSSYNEQFF. Together with reference TRBV7-2 and TRBJ2-1, the CDR3 gives the full variable domain: GAGVSQSPSNKVTEKGKDVELRCDPISGHTALYWYRQSLGQGLEFLIYFQGNSAPDKSGLPSDRFSAERTGGSVSTLTIQRTQQEDSAVYLCASSLAPSSYNEQFFGPGTRLTVL.

The chain carries TRBV7-8 and TRBJ2-1, with D maybe TRBD2 (6 bases). V shed 1 base and J shed 5 bases, with 18 bases lying between them. The CDR3 loop spans 17 amino acids. Germline V gene data show CDR1 as SGHVS and CDR2 as FQNEAQ. The CDR3: CASSLGWVAGPNNEQFF. The CDR3 bases are TGTGCCAGCAGCTTAGGATGGGTTGCGGGACCGAACAATGAGCAGTTCTTC.